This T cell receptor (beta chain) stems from a study of human T cells and chemical hapten exposure (dated by TCRdb to about 2021). As for the study more broadly: Libraries were pooled for sequencing, and per-sample TCR yields varied mainly because of small differences in library volumes within the pool. The study tracked peripheral blood TCR repertoire changes in vivo during primary and secondary sensitization to the hapten diphenylcyclopropenone (DPC) in alopecia patients. Each blood RNA sample was used to sequence both TCR alpha and TCR beta chains. Overall results and qualifications from the work: DPC sensitization did not change the number of TCRs with a frequency above 1 in 1000, and there was no evidence of changes in global repertoire structure. Repeated subsampling changed both the strength of the expansion versus patch-test correlation and the threshold at which the correlation became significant.

This clonotype was observed many times. Its antigen specificity is not known. No much larger clone is present one base from it, and per-base qualities are unavailable. The time point label of this sample denotes: healthy volunteer bleed at 6 weeks. Total RNA was isolated from unfractionated whole blood collected in Tempus Blood RNA tubes. As TCR sequencing controls, about five healthy volunteers were used, with blood taken at day 0, 2 weeks and 6 weeks. The CDR3 starts with the cysteine, ends with the phenylalanine, and has 12 residues. The sequence is cut down to CDR3 DNA, 36 bases in frame from base 1. The germline V end is reduced by 5 bases and the J end by 5 bases; junction bases left unmatched: 1. Taken from the germline V gene, the CDR1 and CDR2 loops are MDHEN and SYDVKM. Library creation used RACE. Sequenced on a NextSeq 500. During library preparation, unique molecular identifiers were attached to individual cDNA molecules so that TCRs could be counted quantitatively and reproducibly. The authors processed their data as follows. The median number of TCRs per sample was 90,000 to 100,000, ranging from 23,224 to 690,600. V, J and CDR3 annotation of the TCR reads was performed with the Decombinator software suite. For the PS versus PT1 abundance plots, all samples were subsampled to the same number of TCRs (28,000). TCRs were defined as expanded if absent before sensitization and observed at least eight times at the 2-week time point. Using fastp at Q25 and MiXCR, TCRdb reprocessed the public reads and kept productive beta chains. Each CDR3 protein appears once, grouped with its most common genes and DNA. Here the V and J calls rest on TCRdb's processing, not on the authors' analysis. In this sample the table shows about 70,000 distinct CDR3 sequences, approximately 6.2% of which occur a single time. The top ten clones comprise 3.4% of the sample.

The sample comprised whole blood. The chain couples TRBV28 to TRBJ1-1, and 8 junction bases match TRBD1. This clonotype was obtained from a female donor in good health. Some clones in this sample may be carry-over from other donors' samples. The DNA sequence reads TGTGCCAGCAGTCGACAGGGGACTGAAGCTTTCTTT. Its translation reads: CASSRQGTEAFF.